The next 24 T cell receptor beta chains were all read from a single sample in a study of low-dose radiotherapy and immunotherapy resistance in tumors. First-strand cDNA used TRAV- and TRBV-specific primers, covering alpha and beta chains. TCR amplification involved around 22 PCR cycles with a constant-region primer and V-primer adapter. One entry per CDR3 protein, called by TCRdb with MiXCR from the reads. The table has about 82,000 distinct CDR3 sequences, under 20% seen once; the top ten hold roughly 6%. Time point denoted: before trial treatment. Specimen: PBMCs, collected before treatment. The receptors derive from a male donor with prostate cancer.

Comments on this clonotype: A read error may be the cause here, since a much bigger clone is one base away. V and J are TRBV28 and TRBJ2-1, with D uncertain. The V gene's germline CDR1 is MDHEN and CDR2 SYDVKM. CDR3 length: 11 residues. V lost 3 bases, J lost 6 bases, and 3 bases lay in between. CDR3 in amino acids: CASSFTNEQFF. As DNA, the CDR3 is TGTGCCAGCAGTTTTACCAATGAGCAGTTCTTC.

This clonotype is labeled medium-sized. The chain carries TRBV20-1 and TRBJ2-1, with D perhaps TRBD2 (7 bases). The CDR3 is 14 amino acids. The V end was cut by 5 bases, the J end by 6 bases, with 17 bases between. CDR1 is DFQATT, CDR2 SNEGSKA, per germline (reference sequence). CDR3 sequence: CSAATGGGFNEQFF. The CDR3 coding sequence is TGCAGTGCTGCGACGGGCGGGGGCTTCAATGAGCAGTTCTTC.

The V and J genes are TRBV30 and TRBJ2-7; 8 bases match TRBD2. After removal of 5 bases from V and 1 base from J, the junction contained 13 bases not matched to a gene. From germline, CDR1 is GTSNPN and CDR2 SVGIG (reference sequence). The CDR3 sequence is 16 residues long. In DNA form, the CDR3 reads TGTGCCTGGGCCTACGGGGGGGTACACTCATCCTACGAGCAGTACTTC. Translation: CAWAYGGVHSSYEQYF.

This clonotype was found many times. The CDR3 region is CASSSLQPSGANVLTF. In nucleotides, the CDR3 is TGCGCCAGCAGCTCCCTCCAGCCCTCTGGGGCCAACGTCCTGACTTTC. J is TRBJ2-6 and V is TRBV5-1; D remains unclear. V lost 3 bases to trimming and J lost 0 bases, with 10 bases between them. Germline CDR1 reads SGHRS; CDR2 reads YFSETQ. The CDR3 consists of 16 residues.

This clonotype was counted ten times or more. V and J are TRBV2 and TRBJ2-7; D is uncertain. Per the germline V gene, CDR1 is SNHLY and CDR2 is FYNNEI. V lost 6 bases and J 2 bases, leaving 11 bases between the germline ends. CDR3 length: 13 amino acids. The CDR3, as DNA: TGTGCCAGCAGGGCAGGTTGGGCCTACGAGCAGTACTTC. Its translation is CASRAGWAYEQYF.

This clonotype has at least ten counts. This chain joins TRBV6-2 or TRBV6-3 and TRBJ1-6; D is undetermined. The V and J ends lost 2 bases and 4 bases respectively, with 12 bases between them. This CDR3 comprises 16 residues. The germline V gene encodes CDR1 MNHEY and CDR2 SVGEGT. The CDR3 region has the DNA TGTGCCAGCAGTTACCAGCGGGGAAGGTATAATTCACCCCTCCACTTT. Protein product: CASSYQRGRYNSPLHF.

This clonotype was seen repeatedly, ten times or more. V is TRBV20-1 and J is TRBJ2-5; D may correspond to TRBD1 or TRBD2 (6 bases each). Germline V gene data show CDR1 as DFQATT and CDR2 as SNEGSKA (reference sequence). The CDR3 consists of 15 residues. The germline V and J ends were trimmed by 6 bases and 5 bases, with 22 bases remaining between them. CDR3 region: CSASPSGAIGETQYF. For the CDR3, the DNA is TGCAGTGCAAGCCCCTCGGGGGCCATTGGGGAGACCCAGTACTTC.

This chain uses TRBV5-3 with TRBJ2-1; the D is unclear. TRBV5-3 is sorted into the ORF group, with uncertain function. This CDR3 is built from 14 residues. Trimming left V 4 bases short and J 6 bases short, with 14 bases between. DNA for the CDR3: TGTGCCAGAAGCCAAGATAACAGCTTCAATGAGCAGTTCTTC. Residues: CARSQDNSFNEQFF.

The J gene is TRBJ1-5, the V gene TRBV12-3 or TRBV12-4; D perhaps matches TRBD1 (5 bases). Trimming took 2 bases from V and 11 from J, leaving 16 bases between them. This CDR3 region has 14 residues. The CDR3 DNA follows: TGTGCCAGCAGTTTACGACAGAGGTCTTCGGCCCAGCATTTT. As protein: CASSLRQRSSAQHF.

V is TRBV28 and J is TRBJ2-3; TRBD1 agrees at 8 bases. The CDR3 totals 16 residues. Per the germline V gene, CDR1 is MDHEN and CDR2 is SYDVKM. V was clipped by 5 bases and J by 4 bases; unmatched bases: 11. The CDR3 loop reads CASSPRQGKSADTQYF. The CDR3 DNA reads TGTGCCAGCAGTCCCCGACAGGGGAAGAGCGCAGATACGCAGTATTTT.

This clonotype has a count of ten or more. The V and J genes are TRBV9 and TRBJ2-7, with 9 bases aligning to TRBD2. Trimming took 4 bases from V and 3 from J; bases not matched to a gene: 11. This CDR3 has 16 amino acids. Germline V gene sequence: CDR1 SGDLS, CDR2 YYNGEE. The CDR3 coding sequence is TGTGCCAGCAGCCCCGGCGGGGCGGGAGGGTTCTACGAGCAGTACTTC. Protein: CASSPGGAGGFYEQYF. The variable domain in full, with the rest retrieved from reference TRBV9 and TRBJ2-7, is DSGVTQTPKHLITATGQRVTLRCSPRSGDLSVYWYQQSLDQGLQFLIQYYNGEERAKGNILERFSAQQFPDLHSELNLSSLELGDSALYFCASSPGGAGGFYEQYFGPGTRLTVT.

This clonotype came up many times. V is TRBV30 and J is TRBJ2-5; 9 positions match TRBD2. After removal of 3 bases from V and 5 bases from J, the junction contained 4 bases not matched to a gene. The CDR3 runs 13 residues. Germline-derived CDR1 and CDR2 are GTSNPN and SVGIG (reference sequence). CDR3: CAWSGLATETQYF. CDR3 coding DNA: TGTGCCTGGAGCGGACTAGCGACCGAGACCCAGTACTTC. Full variable domain (missing parts from reference TRBV30 and TRBJ2-5): SQTIHQWPATLVQPVGSPLSLECTVEGTSNPNLYWYRQAAGRGLQLLFYSVGIGQISSEVPQNLSASRPQDRQFILSSKKLLLSDSGFYLCAWSGLATETQYFGPGTRLLVL.

This clonotype was seen once. The chain uses TRBV19 and TRBJ1-5; TRBD1 matches 9 bases. The CDR3 is 15 residues long. Germline CDR1 LNHDA, CDR2 SQIVND (reference sequence). V lost 4 bases to trimming and J lost 5 bases; unmatched junction nucleotides: 6. CDR3 in DNA: TGTGCCAGTAGTAGTGGGGACAGGGCTCATCAGCCCCAGCATTTT. It is translated as CASSSGDRAHQPQHF.

Points on this clonotype: A read error likely explains this, since a far larger clone differs by one base. The rearrangement joins TRBV5-3 to TRBJ2-6; D is possibly TRBD2 (6 bases). TRBV5-3 is treated as an ORF (open reading frame) with a function not yet certain. The V end was cut by 8 bases, the J end by 0 bases, with 21 bases between. CDR3 size: 18 residues. The CDR3 loop reads CASSPGGKIGSGANVLTF. CDR3 in DNA: TGTGCCAGCAGCCCTGGGGGGAAGATTGGCTCTGGGGCCAACGTCCTGACTTTC.

There are many counts of this clonotype. Here the CDR3 DNA reads TGTGCCATCAGTGAGGACAGGGATAATCAGCCCCAGCATTTT. Encoded protein: CAISEDRDNQPQHF. This chain connects TRBV10-3 to TRBJ1-5, with TRBD1 identical over 7 bases. Germline V gene sequence: CDR1 ENHRY, CDR2 SYGVKD. With 2 bases clipped from V and 4 bases from J, the junction kept 2 bases outside the gene matches. The CDR3 covers 14 residues.

This clonotype was counted at least ten times. The V call is TRBV28, the J call TRBJ2-3, with D possibly matching TRBD1 (6 bases). The germline CDR1 and CDR2 sequences are MDHEN and SYDVKM. The V end was cut by 3 bases, the J end by 9 bases, with 16 bases between. The CDR3 covers 14 residues. Here the CDR3 DNA reads TGTGCCAGCAGTTTGCCCCAACAGGGTCGGACGCAGTATTTT. Protein sequence: CASSLPQQGRTQYF.

The table lists this clonotype with many counts. The chain is built from TRBV7-9 and TRBJ2-1; no clear D gene. The CDR3 covers 13 residues. Trimming stripped 5 bases from V and 5 bases from J, with 10 bases between. The germline gives CDR1 SEHNR, CDR2 FQNEAQ (reference sequence). Here the CDR3 reads CASSHGLDNEQFF. The CDR3 nucleotides read TGTGCCAGCAGCCATGGCCTTGACAATGAGCAGTTCTTC.

J is TRBJ2-2 and V is TRBV5-1, with 7 nucleotides matching TRBD2. The CDR3 runs 16 residues. CDR1 and CDR2 (germline): SGHRS, YFSETQ. Trimming took 0 bases from V and 4 from J; bases not matched to a gene: 6. Here the CDR3 DNA reads TGCGCCAGCAGCTTGGCCAGCGGGGTGAGCACCGGGGAGCTGTTTTTT. Translation gives CASSLASGVSTGELFF.

On this clonotype itself: This may stem from a read error, because a much larger clone lies one nucleotide away. The chain links TRBV7-2 to TRBJ2-1, with 12 bases matching TRBD2. The CDR3 runs to 18 residues. CDR1 is SGHTA, CDR2 FQGNSA, per germline. The CDR3, as DNA: TGTGGCAGCAGCTTAGCGCCGGGTCAACTAGCGGGGGGCAATGAGCAGTTCTTC. Amino acid sequence: CGSSLAPGQLAGGNEQFF.

This clonotype showed up many times. V usage is TRBV6-1 and J usage is TRBJ2-2; 8 positions agree with TRBD1. The V gene end was trimmed by 4 bases and the J gene end by 4 bases; junction bases not matched to a gene: 5. This CDR3 comprises 15 residues. Germline CDR1 MNHNS, CDR2 SASEGT. The CDR3 protein is CASSARTGFTGELFF. As DNA, the CDR3 is TGTGCCAGCAGTGCCCGGACAGGGTTCACCGGGGAGCTGTTTTTT.

This clonotype was counted at least ten times. The chain couples TRBV6-1 to TRBJ2-1; D is possibly TRBD1 or TRBD2 (6 bases each). The V end was cut by 2 bases, the J end by 2 bases, with 13 bases between. The CDR3 has 16 amino acids. Looked up from germline, CDR1 is MNHNS and CDR2 is SASEGT. In DNA, the CDR3 is TGTGCCAGCAGTGAATACCCGGGGGCCGCCTACAATGAGCAGTTCTTC. Its translation: CASSEYPGAAYNEQFF.

The sample holds a few counts of this clonotype. The J gene is TRBJ1-5, the V gene TRBV5-1; a possible D gene is TRBD1 (5 bases). V was shortened by 4 bases and J by 5 bases, with 16 bases between the two germline ends. This CDR3 is 15 amino acids long. From germline, CDR1 is SGHRS and CDR2 YFSETQ. The CDR3 DNA follows: TGCGCCAGCAGCGCCACGTGGGGGGAGGATCAGCCCCAGCATTTT. It specifies CASSATWGEDQPQHF.

Turning to this clonotype: A read error is the likely source, as a far larger clone sits one nucleotide away. The chain has TRBV27 and TRBJ1-1, with a weak D call TRBD1 (6 bases). The germline V gene has CDR1 MNHEY and CDR2 SMNVEV (reference sequence). The CDR3 is 14 residues long. V was clipped by 5 bases and J by 5 bases, with 15 bases between them. The CDR3, as DNA: TGTGCCAGCAGTCCGCATGACAGGAGGACTGAAGCTTTCTTT. Amino acids: CASSPHDRRTEAFF.

This clonotype was picked up many times. The chain has TRBV2 and TRBJ2-3; 7 bases agree with TRBD2. Germline lookup yields CDR1 SNHLY and CDR2 FYNNEI. The CDR3 is 17 residues long. Germline trimming cut 0 bases from V and 1 base from J; bases unmatched to any gene: 7. The DNA for the CDR3 is TGTGCCAGCAGTGAAGCGAGGGCGGGAGTAGGCACAGATACGCAGTATTTT. Translated: CASSEARAGVGTDTQYF.